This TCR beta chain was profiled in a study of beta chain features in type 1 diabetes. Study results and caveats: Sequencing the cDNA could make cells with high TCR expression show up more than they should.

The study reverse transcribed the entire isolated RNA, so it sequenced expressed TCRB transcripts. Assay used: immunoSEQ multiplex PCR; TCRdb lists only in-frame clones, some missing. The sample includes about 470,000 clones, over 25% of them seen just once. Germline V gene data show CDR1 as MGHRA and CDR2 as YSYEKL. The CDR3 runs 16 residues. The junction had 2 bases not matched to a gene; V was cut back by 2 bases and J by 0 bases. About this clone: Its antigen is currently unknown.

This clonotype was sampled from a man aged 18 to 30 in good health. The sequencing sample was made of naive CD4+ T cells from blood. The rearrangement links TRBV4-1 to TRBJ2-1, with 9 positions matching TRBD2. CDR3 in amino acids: CASSQFSGSSYNEQFF. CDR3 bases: TGCGCCAGCAGCCAATTTAGCGGGAGCTCCTACAATGAGCAGTTCTTC.